A single sample is the source of the 31 T cell receptor beta chains below, sequenced in a study of vaccination effects on CD4 cells after COVID-19. Antigen-specific CD4+ T cells were first expanded with viral peptide pools by the ViraFEST assay and only then sequenced. Isolating CD4+ T cells followed 9 to 11 days of culture. The vaccine given was either BNT162b2 or mRNA-1273, in two doses. TCRdb keeps only in-frame clones here, not all; method: immunoSEQ multiplex PCR. Of roughly 59,000 clones in the sample, under 80% are singletons; the top ten hold roughly 2%. For these TCRs, the target antigens are not known. Sequences were derived from CD4+ T cells from PBMCs cultured with HCoV-OC43 spike peptides, sampled after COVID-19 vaccination. Subset here: HCoV-OC43 spike overlapping peptide pool stimulation. The receptor source for this set is a human donor who received a COVID-19 vaccine.

The V and J genes are TRBV7-9 and TRBJ2-2; D is perhaps TRBD1 or TRBD2 (6 bases each). Looked up from germline, CDR1 is SEHNR and CDR2 is FQNEAQ (reference sequence). The ends were cut back, 6 bases at V and 4 bases at J, with 12 bases in the middle. This CDR3 has 14 amino acids. CDR3 coding DNA: TGTGCCAGCAGTCGGGGGACAACCACCGGGGAGCTGTTTTTT. This encodes CASSRGTTTGELFF.

This clone was counted a single time. The chain combines TRBV7-2 with TRBJ2-3; no reliable D call. The germline V gene has CDR1 SGHTA and CDR2 FQGNSA. Trimming removed 5 bases from V and 4 bases from J, with 7 bases in between. The CDR3 runs to 12 residues. CDR3 sequence: CASSPSADTQYF. The CDR3 nucleotides read TGTGCCAGCAGCCCGTCCGCAGATACGCAGTATTTT.

This clone was seen a handful of times. The rearrangement joins TRBV9 to TRBJ2-2; weak D call: TRBD2 (6 bases). Per the germline V gene, CDR1 is SGDLS and CDR2 is YYNGEE. The CDR3 runs 12 residues. V was shortened by 6 bases and J by 5 bases, with 8 bases between the two germline ends. The CDR3 DNA reads TGTGCCAGCAATCGGGGGACCGGGGAGCTGTTTTTT. Residues: CASNRGTGELFF.

This clone came up a few times. This sequence joins TRBV3-1 (or the pseudogene TRBV3-2) and TRBJ1-3; 7 nucleotides line up with TRBD1. CDR1 and CDR2 (germline): LGHDT, YNNKEL (reference sequence). V lost 2 bases, J lost 3 bases, and 10 bases stayed unmatched. The CDR3 totals 17 residues. The CDR3 protein is CASSQPIYRGNGNTIYF. The DNA of the CDR3 is TGTGCCAGCAGCCAACCAATTTACAGGGGTAATGGAAACACCATATATTTT.

The rearrangement links TRBV3-1 (or the pseudogene TRBV3-2) to TRBJ1-3; TRBD1 is a possible D gene (5 bases). Germline V gene lookup returns CDR1 LGHDT and CDR2 YNNKEL (reference sequence). V was cut by 0 bases and J by 0 bases, with 18 bases left in between. This CDR3 is 19 amino acids long. The DNA of the CDR3 is TGTGCCAGCAGCCAAGATTCGAGCTGGGGCGAAACCTCTGGAAACACCATATATTTT. Its translation: CASSQDSSWGETSGNTIYF.

V gene TRBV10-1 combines with J gene TRBJ2-6; D is tentatively TRBD1 or TRBD2 (5 bases each). With 7 bases removed from V and 0 bases from J, the gap between germline ends came to 16 bases. The germline CDR1 and CDR2 sequences are WNHNN and SYGVQD (reference sequence). The CDR3 spans 17 residues. As DNA, the CDR3 is TGCGCCAGCACCACGGGGACCGTAACCTCTGGGGCCAACGTCCTGACTTTC. Translation gives CASTTGTVTSGANVLTF.

The count of this clone is one. Here the CDR3 reads CASSLTWDTSNTGELFF. DNA for the CDR3: TGTGCCAGCAGCTTAACATGGGACACCTCGAACACCGGGGAGCTGTTTTTT. The genes are TRBV7-3 and TRBJ2-2, with D maybe TRBD1 (6 bases). Trimming stripped 0 bases from V and 0 bases from J, with 11 bases between. Germline lookup yields CDR1 SGHTA and CDR2 FQGTGA. The CDR3 length is 17 residues. The complete variable domain, with remaining parts taken from reference TRBV7-3 and TRBJ2-2, reads GAGVSQTPSNKVTEKGKYVELRCDPISGHTALYWYRQSLGQGPEFLIYFQGTGAADDSGLPNDRFFAVRPEGSVSTLKIQRTERGDSAVYLCASSLTWDTSNTGELFFGEGSRLTVL.

This chain joins TRBV6-5 and TRBJ2-1; D not certain. Germline V gene sequence: CDR1 MNHEY, CDR2 SVGAGI. V was cut by 5 bases and J by 9 bases, with 17 bases left in between. The CDR3 extends over 14 amino acids. DNA of the CDR3: TGTGCCAGCAGTCTAGATAATGGCCGCATTGAGCAGTTCTTC. It translates to CASSLDNGRIEQFF.

V is TRBV7-2 and J is TRBJ1-1; 11 bases align to TRBD1. Germline V gene sequence: CDR1 SGHTA, CDR2 FQGNSA. This CDR3 spans 16 amino acids. Trimming took 5 bases from V and 5 from J; bases not matched to a gene: 10. CDR3 sequence reads: CASSPGGTGGGTEAFF. The CDR3 region has the DNA TGTGCCAGCAGCCCAGGAGGGACAGGGGGGGGAACTGAAGCTTTCTTT.

The CDR3 sequence: CASSTRGGGVTDTQYF. The CDR3 nucleotides are TGTGCCAGCAGCACCCGGGGCGGGGGGGTCACAGATACGCAGTATTTT. The chain joins TRBV7-2 to TRBJ2-3; TRBD2 aligns across 9 bases. The length of the CDR3 is 16 residues. CDR1 is SGHTA and CDR2 is FQGNSA in the germline V gene. The junction had 8 bases not matched to a gene; V was cut back by 5 bases and J by 2 bases.

This clone was recorded once. The chain recombines TRBV5-1 with TRBJ1-1, with D tentatively TRBD1 (6 bases). The CDR3 has 12 residues. CDR1 is SGHRS, CDR2 YFSETQ, per germline. V dropped 4 bases and J dropped 8 bases, with 12 bases sitting between them. DNA for the CDR3: TGCGCCAGCAGCCGGGGGCAATCGGAAGCTTTCTTT. The encoded protein is CASSRGQSEAFF.

The genes are TRBV6-5 and TRBJ1-5, with D maybe TRBD1 (5 bases). Germline V gives CDR1 MNHEY, CDR2 SVGAGI. The V end was cut by 2 bases, the J end by 1 base, with 12 bases between. CDR3 length: 16 amino acids. The CDR3 reads CASSYGGRGSNQPQHF. Written as DNA, the CDR3 is TGTGCCAGCAGTTACGGGGGACGGGGGAGCAATCAGCCCCAGCATTTT.

This clone was seen only once. This sequence joins TRBV19 and TRBJ2-3; no definite D call. Trimming cost V 5 bases and J 4 bases, with 10 bases left between them. CDR1 is LNHDA and CDR2 is SQIVND in the germline V gene (reference sequence). This CDR3 has 13 amino acids. The CDR3 is CASSVRSPDTQYF. CDR3 in DNA: TGTGCCAGTAGTGTACGGAGTCCAGATACGCAGTATTTT.

The V and J genes are TRBV6-1 and TRBJ2-1; D is unresolved. The V end was cut by 3 bases, the J end by 0 bases, with 6 bases between. The germline CDR1 and CDR2 sequences are MNHNS and SASEGT. The CDR3 has 14 residues. The CDR3 is CASSDSVSYNEQFF. CDR3 sequence (DNA): TGTGCCAGCAGTGACAGTGTCTCCTACAATGAGCAGTTCTTC.

This clone was counted once. This chain uses TRBV5-1 with TRBJ1-1; 9 positions agree with TRBD1. The CDR3 loop spans 13 amino acids. The V segment lost 4 bases and the J segment 6 bases; nucleotides outside the gene matches: 4. CDR1 is SGHRS, CDR2 YFSETQ, per germline. The CDR3 loop is CASSRDRAAEAFF. CDR3 DNA sequence: TGCGCCAGCAGCCGGGACAGGGCCGCTGAAGCTTTCTTT.

The J gene is TRBJ1-4, the V gene TRBV9, with D perhaps TRBD1 (6 bases). The germline V and J ends were trimmed by 2 bases and 5 bases, with 13 bases remaining between them. Germline loops: CDR1 SGDLS, CDR2 YYNGEE. The CDR3 spans 15 residues. For the CDR3, the DNA is TGTGCCAGCAGCGTTGATACAGGGACCAATGAAAAACTGTTTTTT. Translating it yields CASSVDTGTNEKLFF.

This clone showed up just a few times. This chain connects TRBV4-1 to TRBJ2-5; unclear D gene. Germline lookup yields CDR1 MGHRA and CDR2 YSYEKL. The CDR3 loop spans 12 amino acids. Trimming pared 4 bases from V and 5 bases from J, leaving 8 bases between. The chain's CDR3 is CASSRVGETQYF. CDR3 bases: TGCGCCAGCAGCCGGGTGGGGGAGACCCAGTACTTC.

V is TRBV6-5 and J is TRBJ1-2; D is undetermined. V was pared by 5 bases and J by 0 bases, with 13 bases between. The CDR3 totals 15 residues. The germline gives CDR1 MNHEY, CDR2 SVGAGI. CDR3: CASSRGPTANYGYTF. The DNA of the CDR3 is TGTGCCAGCAGTAGAGGACCGACCGCTAACTATGGCTACACCTTC.

This clone was seen a single time. This chain uses TRBV3-1 (or the pseudogene TRBV3-2) with TRBJ2-1; D not resolved. The CDR3 is made up of 14 amino acids. Germline V gene lookup returns CDR1 LGHDT and CDR2 YNNKEL (reference sequence). Trimming shortened V by 0 bases and J by 7 bases, and 10 bases separated the two germline ends. The CDR3 DNA is TGTGCCAGCAGCCAAGATTCAGGCTTAAATGAGCAGTTCTTC. It translates to CASSQDSGLNEQFF.

The chain joins TRBV5-1 to TRBJ2-5; tentatively, D is TRBD1 or TRBD2 (6 bases each). The CDR3 runs 16 residues. V was shortened by 2 bases and J by 5 bases, with 19 bases between the two germline ends. Germline CDR1 and CDR2: SGHRS and YFSETQ. The CDR3 coding sequence is TGCGCCAGCAGCTTTGGTAGCGACCGGAGGGGGGAGACCCAGTACTTC. Its translation: CASSFGSDRRGETQYF.

This chain links TRBV29-1 with TRBJ2-3; TRBD1 might be the D (6 bases). Trimming removed 1 base at V and 2 bases at J, with 16 bases between. The V gene's germline CDR1 is SQVTM and CDR2 ANQGSEA. The CDR3 spans 16 residues. CDR3 sequence: CSVEGGQGLNTDTQYF. The DNA for the CDR3 is TGCAGCGTTGAAGGTGGCCAGGGGTTAAACACAGATACGCAGTATTTT.

The chain recombines TRBV11-3 with TRBJ2-5, with D perhaps given as TRBD1 or TRBD2 (6 bases each). This CDR3 has 17 amino acids. Germline values: CDR1 SGHNT, CDR2 YENEEA. Between the trimmed V and J ends, which lost 1 base and 2 bases, there was a span of 17 bases. The CDR3 DNA sequence: TGTGCCAGCAGCTTAGGCCAGGGGCGGGACACACAAGAGACCCAGTACTTC. Protein sequence: CASSLGQGRDTQETQYF.

The chain couples TRBV13 to TRBJ1-2; D is possibly TRBD1 (5 bases). V lost 4 bases and J 7 bases, leaving 13 bases between the germline ends. This CDR3 contains 13 residues. The germline gives CDR1 PRHDT, CDR2 FYEKMQ (reference sequence). CDR3 nucleotide sequence: TGTGCCAGCAGCTCCCCCCGGGACGGTGGCTACACCTTC. Translation: CASSSPRDGGYTF.

This clone was counted a few times. The chain is built from TRBV24-1 and TRBJ2-3, with 14 nucleotides matching TRBD2. Losses at the gene ends were 4 bases for V and 2 bases for J; bases not matched to a gene: 10. Germline assignment: CDR1 KGHDR and CDR2 SFDVKD. The CDR3 length is 19 residues. As DNA, the CDR3 is TGTGCCACCAGTGACCCGGGACTAGCGGGGGACCTCCCCACAGATACGCAGTATTTT. Encoded protein: CATSDPGLAGDLPTDTQYF.

This chain links TRBV5-6 with TRBJ1-1, with 9 nucleotides matching TRBD1. CDR3 length: 18 amino acids. From germline, CDR1 is SGHDT and CDR2 YYEEEE. The V segment lost 4 bases and the J segment 0 bases; nucleotides outside the gene matches: 13. CDR3 sequence reads: CASSQKDRGFLMNTEAFF. The CDR3 DNA reads TGTGCCAGCAGCCAAAAGGACAGGGGCTTCCTCATGAACACTGAAGCTTTCTTT. The full variable domain, in which reference TRBV5-6 and TRBJ1-1 provide the parts outside the CDR3, is DAGVTQSPTHLIKTRGQQVTLRCSPKSGHDTVSWYQQALGQGPQFIFQYYEEEERQRGNFPDRFSGHQFPNYSSELNVNALLLGDSALYLCASSQKDRGFLMNTEAFFGQGTRLTVV.

This clone came up a few times. The chain carries TRBV2 and TRBJ1-1; unclear D gene. CDR1 is SNHLY, CDR2 FYNNEI, per germline. The CDR3 extends over 11 amino acids. V lost 5 bases and J lost 0, with 1 base in between. The CDR3 region has the DNA TGTGCCAGCAGTATGAACACTGAAGCTTTCTTT. Amino acid sequence: CASSMNTEAFF. The full variable domain, in which reference TRBV2 and TRBJ1-1 provide the parts outside the CDR3, is EPEVTQTPSHQVTQMGQEVILRCVPISNHLYFYWYRQILGQKVEFLVSFYNNEISEKSEIFDDQFSVERPDGSNFTLKIRSTKLEDSAMYFCASSMNTEAFFGQGTRLTVV.

The sample holds a few counts of this clone. In DNA form, the CDR3 reads TGTGCCAGCAGTGGAGGACTAGCGGGGGGCAACAATGAGCAGTTCTTC. Translation gives CASSGGLAGGNNEQFF. This chain uses TRBV2 with TRBJ2-1, with 14 bases matching TRBD2. Germline loops: CDR1 SNHLY, CDR2 FYNNEI. The CDR3 is 16 residues long. With V trimmed by 4 bases and J by 5 bases, 4 bases remained unmatched.

V is TRBV3-1 (or the pseudogene TRBV3-2) and J is TRBJ1-2; a weak D match, TRBD1 (6 bases). The ends were cut back, 4 bases at V and 4 bases at J, with 13 bases in the middle. Germline CDR1 and CDR2: LGHDT and YNNKEL (reference sequence). CDR3 size: 14 residues. CDR3 nucleotide sequence: TGTGCCAGCAGCCTAAATTCAGGGGCCTATGGCTACACCTTC. Protein product: CASSLNSGAYGYTF.

This chain's CDR3 is CSVATGVSLWETQYF. In DNA form, the CDR3 reads TGCAGCGTTGCCACAGGGGTCAGCTTGTGGGAGACCCAGTACTTC. J is TRBJ2-5 and V is TRBV29-1; TRBD1 agrees at 7 bases. Germline CDR1 and CDR2: SQVTM and ANQGSEA. The CDR3 runs to 15 residues. V lost 4 bases to trimming and J lost 5 bases; unmatched junction nucleotides: 13.

The V gene is TRBV30, the J gene TRBJ1-4; 7 bases line up with TRBD1. The J segment lost 2 bases and the V segment lost 2 bases, leaving 8 bases of the junction unmatched. The CDR3 sequence is 16 residues long. Per the germline V gene, CDR1 is GTSNPN and CDR2 is SVGIG (reference sequence). In nucleotides, the CDR3 is TGTGCCTGGAGTTGGCAGGGGGAGAGGACTAATGAAAAACTGTTTTTT. Its protein is CAWSWQGERTNEKLFF. The full variable domain, with the rest looked up from reference TRBV30 and TRBJ1-4, is SQTIHQWPATLVQPVGSPLSLECTVEGTSNPNLYWYRQAAGRGLQLLFYSVGIGQISSEVPQNLSASRPQDRQFILSSKKLLLSDSGFYLCAWSWQGERTNEKLFFGSGTQLSVL.

The rearrangement uses TRBV5-1 and TRBJ2-6; TRBD1 matches 8 bases. The CDR3 totals 16 residues. Germline values: CDR1 SGHRS, CDR2 YFSETQ. V was clipped by 3 bases and J by 0 bases; unmatched bases: 2. In nucleotides, the CDR3 is TGCGCCAGCAGCTGGACAGGGAACTCTGGGGCCAACGTCCTGACTTTC. Its protein is CASSWTGNSGANVLTF.